These T cell receptor beta chains were read from a single sample in a study of T-cell memory formation after mild COVID-19. TCRdb re-derived calls from the 5' RACE reads in MiXCR, one entry per CDR3 protein. The sample yields over 70,000 distinct CDR3 sequences, 10% to 15% seen once. The sample was PBMCs or a T cell subset sorted from them (not recorded which). These receptors originate from an adult woman who had mild COVID-19 (a few samples of this study predate the infection). Cell type and time point are not known. Each CDR3 is given without its conserved first and last residue. D genes are given only for firm matches. Clone size is shown for a subset of rows, as once, few, many or a class of expanded clone.

>TRBJ2-1|14|TRBV7-9|many|TRBD2
ASSSLAGERYNEQF
>TRBJ2-5|12|TRBV5-1|-|-
ASSSSEGPGTQY
>TRBJ2-5|13|TRBV19|few|TRBD1
ATAGTAMYQETQY
>TRBJ2-1|12|TRBV9|few|TRBD1
ASSVGDRGNEQF
>TRBJ2-7|13|TRBV24-1|many|-
ATPGEGRTSYEQY
>TRBJ1-2|12|TRBV7-6|-|-
ASSLGHGMDGYT
>TRBJ2-2|13|TRBV20-1|many|TRBD2
SAISGTSNTGELF
>TRBJ2-3|15|TRBV10-3|many|-
AIAAARTRVFTDTQY
>TRBJ2-3|9|TRBV29-1|few|TRBD2
SVWTSATQN
>TRBJ1-5|15|TRBV7-2|many|-
ASSLGVDRYSNQPQH
>TRBJ2-7|14|TRBV29-1|-|-
SVEDLGGEEVYEQY
>TRBJ2-7|13|TRBV12-3/TRBV12-4|many|TRBD1
ASSLTGTGFYEQY
>TRBJ2-7|12|TRBV5-6|-|TRBD1
ASSPGTDLYEQY
>TRBJ2-7|13|TRBV9|few|-
ASSVGSGSFYEQY
>TRBJ1-5|12|TRBV9|few|-
ASSVEGKSQPQH
>TRBJ2-6|16|TRBV5-5|-|TRBD1
ASSLRTGPSSGANVLT
>TRBJ2-1|11|TRBV29-1|-|TRBD2
SVVAGVYNEQF
>TRBJ2-1|11|TRBV13|-|-
ASSPPTRKEQF
>TRBJ2-7|13|TRBV4-2|few|-
ASSQSDLYSFEAL
>TRBJ1-5|13|TRBV6-2/TRBV6-3|-|-
ASSSLDTSNQPQH
>TRBJ2-5|12|TRBV4-3|many|-
ASSESTGPLAQY
>TRBJ2-7|11|TRBV27|-|TRBD1
ASSHGTDYEQY
>TRBJ2-7|12|TRBV30|-|TRBD1
AWDPGQGPYEQY
>TRBJ2-1|15|TRBV5-6|-|TRBD2
ASSYAATSGRYNEQF
>TRBJ2-5|13|TRBV6-2/TRBV6-3|few|-
ASTNYRDFQETQY
>TRBJ2-7|12|TRBV20-1|few|-
SAREQGGGLEQY
>TRBJ2-2|13|TRBV6-1|many|-
ASSEEQGSPGELF
>TRBJ2-2|11|TRBV19|-|-
ASSIQVTGELF
>TRBJ2-5|12|TRBV5-6|many|-
ASSWTSRVETQY
>TRBJ1-2|12|TRBV27|-|TRBD1
ASSFGRGTEGYT
>TRBJ2-3|16|TRBV12-3/TRBV12-4|-|TRBD2
ASSSTNGLAGGSDTQY
>TRBJ2-3|15|TRBV12-3/TRBV12-4|large|TRBD2
ASSLAGRGPSTDTQY
>TRBJ2-1|13|TRBV5-1|few|-
ASSLTQVSYNEQF
>TRBJ2-3|15|TRBV5-1|few|-
ASSLSSAPLRTDTQY
>TRBJ2-1|12|TRBV5-5|few|TRBD1
ASSSGTGDVEQF
>TRBJ2-7|12|TRBV12-3/TRBV12-4|many|-
ASSLDGSGGEQY
>TRBJ2-1|14|TRBV27|-|-
ASSNNMDPIPNEQF
>TRBJ1-6|14|TRBV13|few|-
ASSILRPAADSPLH
>TRBJ2-5|11|TRBV12-3/TRBV12-4|-|-
ASSDSSRETQY
>TRBJ1-1|12|TRBV7-9|-|TRBD1
ASSKTGLNTEAF
>TRBJ2-7|11|TRBV5-1|few|TRBD1
ASSGMDRAEQY
>TRBJ2-5|12|TRBV4-2|few|-
ASSQDGSGETQY
>TRBJ2-3|12|TRBV25-1|few|TRBD1
ASSESDRADTQY
>TRBJ2-7|11|TRBV7-9|many|-
ASSAPGGREQY
>TRBJ2-7|12|TRBV7-9|-|TRBD1
ASSPGGRPYEQY
>TRBJ2-7|13|TRBV12-3/TRBV12-4|few|-
ASSTPRGEPYEQY
>TRBJ2-1|10|TRBV24-1|few|TRBD1
ATGDSYNEQF
>TRBJ2-7|13|TRBV5-5|-|-
ASSSRGGFSYEQY
>TRBJ2-7|14|TRBV5-1|few|TRBD1
ASSSGDRPIGSEQY